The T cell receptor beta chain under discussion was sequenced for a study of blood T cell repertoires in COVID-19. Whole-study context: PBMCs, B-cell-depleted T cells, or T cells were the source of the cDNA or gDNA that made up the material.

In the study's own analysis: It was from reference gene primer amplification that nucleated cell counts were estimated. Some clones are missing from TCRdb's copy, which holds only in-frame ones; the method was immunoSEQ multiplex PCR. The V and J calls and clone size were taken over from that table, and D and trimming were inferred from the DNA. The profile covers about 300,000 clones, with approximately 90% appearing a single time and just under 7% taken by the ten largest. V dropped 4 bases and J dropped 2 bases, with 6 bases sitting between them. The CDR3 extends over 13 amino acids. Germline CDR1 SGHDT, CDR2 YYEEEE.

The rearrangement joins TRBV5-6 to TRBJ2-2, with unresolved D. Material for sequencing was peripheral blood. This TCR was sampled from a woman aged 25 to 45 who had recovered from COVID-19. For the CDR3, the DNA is TGTGCCAGCAGCCCGTCCAACACCGGGGAGCTGTTTTTT. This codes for CASSPSNTGELFF. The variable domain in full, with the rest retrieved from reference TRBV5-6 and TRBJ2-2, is DAGVTQSPTHLIKTRGQQVTLRCSPKSGHDTVSWYQQALGQGPQFIFQYYEEEERQRGNFPDRFSGHQFPNYSSELNVNALLLGDSALYLCASSPSNTGELFFGEGSRLTVL.